The 13 T cell receptor beta chains given below trace back to one sample, sequenced in a study of blood T cell repertoires in COVID-19. Data came from immunoSEQ multiplex PCR; TCRdb stores just in-frame clones and leaves some out. The table includes some 260,000 clones, about 88% detected once. The sequencing sample was made of PBMCs or T cells enriched from blood (not recorded which). The receptors stem from a man in his thirties or forties with acute COVID-19.

This rearrangement joins TRBV7-9 to TRBJ2-5, with D possibly matching TRBD1 (5 bases). Trimming took off 6 bases at V and 3 bases at J, with 11 bases between the two ends. This CDR3 contains 13 residues. Per germline, CDR1 SEHNR and CDR2 FQNEAQ (reference sequence). The DNA of the CDR3 is TGTGCCAGCAGTTCAGGGTGGGAAGAGACCCAGTACTTC. It codes for CASSSGWEETQYF.

The CDR3 loop is CASSTSAGMNTEAFF. CDR3 nucleotides: TGTGCCAGTAGTACCAGTGCAGGGATGAACACTGAAGCTTTCTTT. The chain combines TRBV19 with TRBJ1-1; tentative D call: TRBD1 (5 bases). CDR1 is LNHDA, CDR2 SQIVND, per germline (reference sequence). The CDR3 has 15 amino acids. With 4 bases removed from V and 0 bases from J, the gap between germline ends came to 12 bases.

V usage is TRBV27 and J usage is TRBJ1-3; a weak D match, TRBD1 (6 bases). Germline loops: CDR1 MNHEY, CDR2 SMNVEV (reference sequence). Deletions cut 6 bases from V and 7 bases from J, with 16 bases between. The CDR3 covers 14 residues. In DNA form, the CDR3 reads TGTGCCAGCAGGCCCAGGGGTCCTCTTAACACCATATATTTT. Translated: CASRPRGPLNTIYF.

The J gene is TRBJ2-3, the V gene TRBV5-6; 10 nucleotides align to TRBD1. From germline, CDR1 is SGHDT and CDR2 YYEEEE. The ends lost 4 bases at V and 0 bases at J; junction bases unmatched: 2. This CDR3 is 15 amino acids long. CDR3 in DNA: TGTGCCAGCAGCCCGGGACAGGGGAGCACAGATACGCAGTATTTT. Amino acid sequence: CASSPGQGSTDTQYF.

The chain employs TRBV2 and TRBJ2-2; 10 nucleotides agree with TRBD2. V was pared by 7 bases and J by 4 bases, with 9 bases of the junction left unmatched. The CDR3 is 16 residues long. Germline CDR1 reads SNHLY; CDR2 reads FYNNEI. The CDR3 sequence is CASNPSGGHLTGELFF. CDR3 coding DNA: TGTGCCAGCAATCCTAGCGGGGGCCACCTCACCGGGGAGCTGTTTTTT.

J is TRBJ1-1 and V is TRBV3-1 (or the pseudogene TRBV3-2), with D unresolved. V dropped 3 bases and J dropped 2 bases, with 13 bases sitting between them. Per the germline V gene, CDR1 is LGHDT and CDR2 is YNNKEL (reference sequence). This CDR3 has 15 amino acids. CDR3 in DNA: TGTGCCAGCAGCCAGGTCGGAGGGTTTAACACTGAAGCTTTCTTT. Amino acids: CASSQVGGFNTEAFF.

A remark on this clone: The junction departs from the called germline gene at one end, perhaps through a read error. The chain joins TRBV5-1 to TRBJ2-2; no firm D call. This CDR3 contains 12 residues. The germline V gene has CDR1 SGHRS and CDR2 YFSETQ. CDR3 in amino acids: CASTPSTGELFF. For the CDR3, the DNA is TGTGCCAGCACACCTAGCACCGGGGAGCTGTTTTTT.

This clone was seen a single time. This chain uses TRBV6-6 with TRBJ2-2; D ambiguous. This CDR3 comprises 15 residues. Germline V gene data show CDR1 as MNHNY and CDR2 as SVGAGI (reference sequence). The V gene lost 0 bases and the J gene lost 5 bases, with 10 bases spanning the gap. As DNA, the CDR3 is TGTGCCAGCAGTTACTCGCTCGAACAAACCGGGGAGCTGTTTTTT. This sequence encodes CASSYSLEQTGELFF.

This sequence joins TRBV7-9 and TRBJ2-7; TRBD2 matches at 7 bases. The CDR3 loop spans 13 amino acids. Germline CDR1 SEHNR, CDR2 FQNEAQ (reference sequence). Unmatched junction bases numbered 5, after V lost 4 bases and J lost 5 bases. As DNA, the CDR3 is TGTGCCAGCAGCTACCGGGGGGTGGACGAGCAGTACGTC. Its protein product is CASSYRGVDEQYV.

The gene calls are TRBV5-4 and TRBJ2-6; no definite D call. The V gene's germline CDR1 is SGHNT and CDR2 YYREEE (reference sequence). The V end was cut by 8 bases, the J end by 2 bases, with 17 bases between. CDR3 length: 16 residues. The CDR3 DNA sequence: TGTGCCAGTAGTCTGAAAGATAAAGCTGGGGCCAACGTCCTGACTTTC. Protein product: CASSLKDKAGANVLTF.

The chain combines TRBV19 with TRBJ1-6; the match to TRBD1 covers 11 bases. Germline trimming cut 1 base from V and 11 bases from J; bases unmatched to any gene: 7. The germline V gene has CDR1 LNHDA and CDR2 SQIVND (reference sequence). The CDR3 covers 16 residues. CDR3 DNA: TGTGCCAGTAGTATAGCACGGACAGGGGGCACGACACCCCTCCACTTT. It codes for CASSIARTGGTTPLHF.

The rearrangement links TRBV28 to TRBJ1-5; D unclear. Germline CDR1 reads MDHEN; CDR2 reads SYDVKM. This CDR3 spans 17 amino acids. V dropped 1 base and J dropped 9 bases, with 22 bases sitting between them. The DNA for the CDR3 is TGTGCCAGCAGTTTATTCAGCGGGTCCTCGATAAGTCGGCCCCAGCATTTT. Its protein is CASSLFSGSSISRPQHF.

The chain joins TRBV6-5 to TRBJ1-2, with D tentatively TRBD1 (5 bases). The germline CDR1 and CDR2 sequences are MNHEY and SVGAGI. Between the trimmed V and J ends, which lost 4 bases and 6 bases, there was a span of 12 bases. This CDR3 contains 13 residues. The CDR3 DNA follows: TGTGCCAGCAGTTGGGGCGGAGGGGATGGCTACACCTTC. This encodes CASSWGGGDGYTF.